Listed here is a single T cell receptor (beta chain). Its antigen remains unidentified. This specimen comes from a study of T cell responses to AZD1222 COVID-19 vaccine. Study-wide findings and caveats: Donors were largely white British and mainly female; clonal diversity was possibly underestimated. Only five or six people who got AZD1222 tested seropositive at baseline. Spike was spanned by vaccine-associated CD4 TCRs, with dominance at 160-218 and 743-854.

V gave up 5 bases and J gave up 2 bases, with 8 bases separating them. Germline CDR1 reads KGHSH; CDR2 reads LQKENI. The CDR3 length is 13 residues. The method was immunoSEQ multiplex PCR; TCRdb's version includes in-frame clones alone and lacks a portion of them. This table has under 150,000 clones, approximately 91% appearing once. Second doses were pooled across both intervals (about 4 or about 12 weeks). The V gene is TRBV18, the J gene TRBJ2-3, with D uncertain. The origin of this receptor is an adult who received the AZD1222 COVID-19 vaccine. The sample in question was peripheral blood, obtained 28 days after the second AZD1222 dose. CDR3 sequence: CASSMDDTDTQYF. CDR3 sequence (DNA): TGTGCCAGCTCAATGGACGACACAGATACGCAGTATTTT.